This paragraph reports one TCR beta chain. This entry comes from a study of shared clonotypes between healthy human individuals. TCRdb's copy holds only in-frame clones and misses some; the assay was immunoSEQ multiplex PCR. The sample yields millions of clones, approximately 93% seen once. CDR3 length: 13 amino acids. V shed 5 bases and J shed 7 bases, with 12 bases lying between them. Germline V gene data show CDR1 as MGHDK and CDR2 as SYGVNS. The clonotype originates from a man between 18 and 35 years old in good health. Some clones in this sample may be carry-over from other donors' samples. The sample comprised naive CD4+ T cells from PBMCs. Subset meaning: CD45RA+ positively selected. The chain couples TRBV25-1 to TRBJ2-1, with D perhaps TRBD2 (6 bases). The CDR3 region has the DNA TGTGCCAGCAGTAGTCTAGCGTCGAATGAGCAGTTCTTC. It codes for CASSSLASNEQFF.